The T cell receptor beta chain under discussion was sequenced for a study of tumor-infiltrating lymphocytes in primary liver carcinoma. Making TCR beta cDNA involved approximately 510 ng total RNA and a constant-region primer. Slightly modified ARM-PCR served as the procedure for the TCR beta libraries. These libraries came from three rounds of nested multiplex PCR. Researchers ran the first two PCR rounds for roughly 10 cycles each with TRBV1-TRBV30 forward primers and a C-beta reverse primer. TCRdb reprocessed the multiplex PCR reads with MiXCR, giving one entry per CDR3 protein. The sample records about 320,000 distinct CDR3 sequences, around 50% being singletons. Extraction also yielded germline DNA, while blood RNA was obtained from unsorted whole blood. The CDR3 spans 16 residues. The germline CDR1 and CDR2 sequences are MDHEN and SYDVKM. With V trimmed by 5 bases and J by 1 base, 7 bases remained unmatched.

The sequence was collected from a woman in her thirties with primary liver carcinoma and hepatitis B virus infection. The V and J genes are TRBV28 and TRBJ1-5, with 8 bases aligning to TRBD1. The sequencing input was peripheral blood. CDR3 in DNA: TGTGCCAGCAGTACCACCGGACAGGGAAGCAATCAGCCCCAGCATTTT. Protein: CASSTTGQGSNQPQHF.